This TCR beta chain was documented in a study of T-cell memory formation after mild COVID-19. In this sample, this clonotype turned up a few times. No antigen is known for it. This CDR3 region has 13 residues. V trimming: 10 bases; J trimming: 4 bases; junction bases outside the gene matches: 8. Germline lookup yields CDR1 ENHRY and CDR2 SYGVKD. One entry per CDR3 protein results from TCRdb running MiXCR on the 5' RACE reads. The sample lists 280,000 or so distinct CDR3 sequences, 15% to 20% occurring once. Study-wide findings and caveats: Contracting clones from day 15 to 85 had balanced CD4/CD8; later expanders favoured CD4+.

The receptor was derived from a man aged 18 to 29 who had mild COVID-19 (a few samples of this study predate the infection). Cell type and time point are not known. The sequencing sample was made of PBMCs or a T cell subset sorted from them (not recorded which). V is TRBV10-3 and J is TRBJ2-5; 8 bases match TRBD2. The CDR3 here is CATRLASGETQYF. The CDR3 DNA is TGTGCCACGAGACTAGCGAGCGGAGAGACCCAGTACTTC.